This T cell receptor (beta chain) emerged from a study of cytomegalovirus exposure and HLA in healthy donors. This PCR relied on a set of 60 Vbeta primers and 13 Jbeta primers. Sequenced by immunoSEQ multiplex PCR; TCRdb stores in-frame clones only, minus some. The sample lists some 160,000 clones, 65% to 85% occurring once. Regarding the study as a whole: The sole available immune exposure information was CMV serostatus.

The CDR3 consists of 14 residues. Germline V CDR1 and CDR2: LNHDA, SQIVND (reference sequence). The V gene end was trimmed by 7 bases and the J gene end by 9 bases; junction bases not matched to a gene: 6. In regard to this clone: Antigen: not known.

The sample was PBMCs. J is TRBJ1-6 and V is TRBV19; 10 positions match TRBD1. The TCR comes from a woman aged 40 to 50 in good health and CMV-seropositive. CDR3 in DNA: TGTGCCAGTAACCCGGACAGGGGGAGTTCACCCCTCCACTTT. Translation: CASNPDRGSSPLHF.